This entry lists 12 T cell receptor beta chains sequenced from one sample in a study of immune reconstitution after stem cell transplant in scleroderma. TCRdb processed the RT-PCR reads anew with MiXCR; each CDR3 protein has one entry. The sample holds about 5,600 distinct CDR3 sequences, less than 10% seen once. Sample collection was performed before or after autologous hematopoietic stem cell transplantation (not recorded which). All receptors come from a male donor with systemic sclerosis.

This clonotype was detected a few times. The CDR3, as DNA: TGCAGCGTTGAAGGGGTAGGGAGCGAGCAGTACTTC. This codes for CSVEGVGSEQYF. This chain links TRBV29-1 with TRBJ2-7; D is possibly TRBD2 (5 bases). The V gene lost 1 base and the J gene lost 6 bases, with 10 bases spanning the gap. The CDR3 spans 12 residues. Germline CDR1 is SQVTM and CDR2 is ANQGSEA.

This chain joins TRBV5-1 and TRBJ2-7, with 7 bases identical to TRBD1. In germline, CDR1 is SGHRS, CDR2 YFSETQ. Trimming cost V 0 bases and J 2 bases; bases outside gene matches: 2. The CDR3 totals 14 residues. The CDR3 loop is CASSLDRGTYEQYF. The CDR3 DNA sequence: TGCGCCAGCAGCTTGGACAGGGGAACCTACGAGCAGTACTTC.

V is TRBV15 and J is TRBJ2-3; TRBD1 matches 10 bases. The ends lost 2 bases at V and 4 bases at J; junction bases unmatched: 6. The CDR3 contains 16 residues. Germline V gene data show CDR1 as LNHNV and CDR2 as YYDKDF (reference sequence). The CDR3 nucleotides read TGTGCCACCAGCAGACCGGGACAGGGGAAAGCAGATACGCAGTATTTT. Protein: CATSRPGQGKADTQYF.

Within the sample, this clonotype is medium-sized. The CDR3 sequence is CASSVGGGGETQYF. Written as DNA, the CDR3 is TGTGCCAGCAGTGTCGGCGGAGGGGGCGAGACCCAGTACTTC. The chain employs TRBV2 and TRBJ2-5; D is perhaps TRBD1 (7 bases). Trimming left V 4 bases short and J 5 bases short, with 14 bases between. CDR1 and CDR2 from the germline V gene are SNHLY and FYNNEI. CDR3 size: 14 residues. Combining the CDR3 with reference TRBV2 and TRBJ2-5 gives the whole variable domain EPEVTQTPSHQVTQMGQEVILRCVPISNHLYFYWYRQILGQKVEFLVSFYNNEISEKSEIFDDQFSVERPDGSNFTLKIRSTKLEDSAMYFCASSVGGGGETQYFGPGTRLLVL.

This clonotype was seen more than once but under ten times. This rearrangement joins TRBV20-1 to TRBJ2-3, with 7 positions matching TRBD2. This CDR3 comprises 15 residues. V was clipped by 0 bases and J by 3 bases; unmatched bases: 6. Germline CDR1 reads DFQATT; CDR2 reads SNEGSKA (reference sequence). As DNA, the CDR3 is TGCAGTGCTAGAGATTCGACTAGCCTGACAGATACGCAGTATTTT. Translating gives CSARDSTSLTDTQYF.

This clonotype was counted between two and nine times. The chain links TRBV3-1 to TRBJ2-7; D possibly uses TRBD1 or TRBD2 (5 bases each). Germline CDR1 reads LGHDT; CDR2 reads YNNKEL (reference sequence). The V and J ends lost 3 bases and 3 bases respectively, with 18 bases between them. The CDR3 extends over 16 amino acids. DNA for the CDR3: TGTGCCAGCAGCCAGGGACGACCTGAACACGGCTACGAGCAGTACTTC. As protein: CASSQGRPEHGYEQYF.

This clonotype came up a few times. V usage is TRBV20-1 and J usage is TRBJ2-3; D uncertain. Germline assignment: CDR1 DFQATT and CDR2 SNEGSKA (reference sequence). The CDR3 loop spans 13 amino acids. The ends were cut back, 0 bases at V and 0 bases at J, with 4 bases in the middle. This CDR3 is CSARDVSTDTQYF. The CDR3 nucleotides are TGCAGTGCTAGAGATGTTAGCACAGATACGCAGTATTTT.

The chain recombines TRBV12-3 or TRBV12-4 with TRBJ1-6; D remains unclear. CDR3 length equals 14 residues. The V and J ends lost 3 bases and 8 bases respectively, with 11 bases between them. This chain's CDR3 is CASSLRFADSPLHF. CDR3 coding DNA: TGTGCCAGCAGTTTGAGGTTTGCGGATTCACCCCTCCACTTT.

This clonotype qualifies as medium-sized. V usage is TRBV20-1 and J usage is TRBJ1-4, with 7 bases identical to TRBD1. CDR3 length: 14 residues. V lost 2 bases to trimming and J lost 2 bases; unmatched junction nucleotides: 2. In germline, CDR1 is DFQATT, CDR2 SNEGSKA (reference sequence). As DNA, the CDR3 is TGCAGTGCTAGACCGGGACAGACTAATGAAAAACTGTTTTTT. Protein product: CSARPGQTNEKLFF.

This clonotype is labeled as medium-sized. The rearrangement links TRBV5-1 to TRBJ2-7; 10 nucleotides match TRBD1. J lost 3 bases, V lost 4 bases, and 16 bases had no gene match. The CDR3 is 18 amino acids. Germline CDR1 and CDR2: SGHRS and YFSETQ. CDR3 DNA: TGCGCCAGCAGCAAAACTACCGTATTCCGGACAGGGGGCTACGAGCAGTACTTC. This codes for CASSKTTVFRTGGYEQYF. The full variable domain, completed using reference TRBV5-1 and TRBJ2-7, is KAGVTQTPRYLIKTRGQQVTLSCSPISGHRSVSWYQQTPGQGLQFLFEYFSETQRNKGNFPGRFSGRQFSNSRSEMNVSTLELGDSALYLCASSKTTVFRTGGYEQYFGPGTRLTVT.

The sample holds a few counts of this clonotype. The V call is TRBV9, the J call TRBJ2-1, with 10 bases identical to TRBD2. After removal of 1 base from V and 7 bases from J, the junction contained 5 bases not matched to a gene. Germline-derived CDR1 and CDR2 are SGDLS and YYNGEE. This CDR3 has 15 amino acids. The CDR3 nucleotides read TGTGCCAGCAGCGTATCAGCGGGGGGGCCTAATGAGCAGTTCTTC. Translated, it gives CASSVSAGGPNEQFF. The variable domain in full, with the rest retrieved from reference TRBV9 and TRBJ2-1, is DSGVTQTPKHLITATGQRVTLRCSPRSGDLSVYWYQQSLDQGLQFLIQYYNGEERAKGNILERFSAQQFPDLHSELNLSSLELGDSALYFCASSVSAGGPNEQFFGPGTRLTVL.

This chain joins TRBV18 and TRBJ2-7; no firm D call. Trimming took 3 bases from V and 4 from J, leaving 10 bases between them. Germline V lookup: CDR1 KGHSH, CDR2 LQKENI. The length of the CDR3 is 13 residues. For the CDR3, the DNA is TGTGCCAGCTCACCGGACGTTCCTTACGAGCAGTACTTC. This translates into CASSPDVPYEQYF.